The table lists the clone carrying this T cell receptor (beta chain) with many counts. Its antigen is unknown. Regarding treatment: oral pan-JAK inhibitor, 5-10 mg twice daily. Trimming shortened V by 2 bases and J by 1 base, and 5 bases separated the two germline ends. The CDR3 is 13 amino acids. Germline V CDR1 and CDR2: LNHDA, SQIVND (reference sequence). This entry comes from a study of CD8+ T cells in alopecia areata. Study-level information: Treated patients were dosed with oral tofacitinib, taking 5 to 10 mg twice daily. General observations from the study: Significant decreases in scalp clonality and expanded CD8+ clones followed tofacitinib treatment. Tofacitinib did not eliminate many expanded lesional clones from scalp or blood.

Extraction and reverse transcription of RNA yielded cDNA as the sequencing template. Some clones are missing from TCRdb's copy, which holds only in-frame ones; the method was immunoSEQ multiplex PCR. The sample has 150,000 to 200,000 clones, roughly 50% seen once. The V gene is TRBV19, the J gene TRBJ1-2; D remains ambiguous. The material sequenced was CD4+ T cells sorted from blood, taken between weeks 55 and 65, from a patient treated with tofacitinib. The receptor was isolated from a human donor with alopecia areata. CDR3 protein: CASSIKVNYGYTF. CDR3 sequence (DNA): TGTGCCAGTAGTATAAAGGTTAACTATGGCTACACCTTC.